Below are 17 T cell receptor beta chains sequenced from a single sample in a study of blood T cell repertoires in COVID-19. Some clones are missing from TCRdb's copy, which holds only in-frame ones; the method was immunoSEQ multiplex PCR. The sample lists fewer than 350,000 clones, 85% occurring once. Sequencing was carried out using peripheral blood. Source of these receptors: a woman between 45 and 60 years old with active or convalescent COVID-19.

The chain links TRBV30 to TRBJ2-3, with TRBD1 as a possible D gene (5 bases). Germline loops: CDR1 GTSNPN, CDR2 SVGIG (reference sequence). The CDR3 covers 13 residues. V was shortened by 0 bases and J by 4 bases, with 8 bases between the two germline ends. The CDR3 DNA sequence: TGTGCCTGGAGTGTAGGGGAAGCAGATACGCAGTATTTT. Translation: CAWSVGEADTQYF.

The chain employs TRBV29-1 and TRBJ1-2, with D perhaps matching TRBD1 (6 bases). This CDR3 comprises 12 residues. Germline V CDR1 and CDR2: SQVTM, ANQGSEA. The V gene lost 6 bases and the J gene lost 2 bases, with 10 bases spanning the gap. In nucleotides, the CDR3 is TGCAGCGTGGGCGACAGGAACTATGGCTACACCTTC. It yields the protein CSVGDRNYGYTF.

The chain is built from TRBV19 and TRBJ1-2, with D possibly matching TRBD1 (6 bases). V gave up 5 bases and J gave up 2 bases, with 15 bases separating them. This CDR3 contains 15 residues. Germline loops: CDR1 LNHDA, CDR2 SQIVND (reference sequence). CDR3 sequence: CASSLGGRSNYGYTF. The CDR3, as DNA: TGTGCCAGTAGTTTAGGGGGGCGTTCCAACTATGGCTACACCTTC.

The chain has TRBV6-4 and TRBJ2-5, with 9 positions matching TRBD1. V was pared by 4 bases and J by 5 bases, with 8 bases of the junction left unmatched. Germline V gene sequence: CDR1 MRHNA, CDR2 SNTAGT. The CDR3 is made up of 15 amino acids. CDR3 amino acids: CASSVTGGTGETQYF. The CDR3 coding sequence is TGTGCCAGCAGTGTAACAGGGGGCACGGGGGAGACCCAGTACTTC.

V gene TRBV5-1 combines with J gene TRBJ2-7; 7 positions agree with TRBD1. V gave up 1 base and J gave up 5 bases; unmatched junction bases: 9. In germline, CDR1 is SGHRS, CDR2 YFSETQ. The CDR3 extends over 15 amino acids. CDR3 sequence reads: CASSLIPGQRNEQYF. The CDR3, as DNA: TGCGCCAGCAGCTTGATACCGGGACAGAGAAACGAGCAGTACTTC.

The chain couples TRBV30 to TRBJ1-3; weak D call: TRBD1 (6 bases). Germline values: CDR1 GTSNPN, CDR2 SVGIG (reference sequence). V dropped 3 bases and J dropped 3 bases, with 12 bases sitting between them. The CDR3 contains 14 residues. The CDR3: CAWSVGASGNTIYF. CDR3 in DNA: TGTGCCTGGAGCGTGGGGGCGAGTGGAAACACCATATATTTT.

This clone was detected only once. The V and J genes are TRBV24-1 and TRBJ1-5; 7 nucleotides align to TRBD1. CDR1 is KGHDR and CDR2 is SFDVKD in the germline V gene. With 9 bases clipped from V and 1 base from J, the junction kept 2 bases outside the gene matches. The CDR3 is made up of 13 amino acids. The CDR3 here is CATQDRSNQPQHF. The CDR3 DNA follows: TGTGCCACCCAGGACAGGAGCAATCAGCCCCAGCATTTT.

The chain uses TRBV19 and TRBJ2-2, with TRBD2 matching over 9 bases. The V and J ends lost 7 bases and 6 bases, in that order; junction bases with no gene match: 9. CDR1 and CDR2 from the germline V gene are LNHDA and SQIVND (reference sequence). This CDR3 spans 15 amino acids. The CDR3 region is CASMRAGGQAGELFF. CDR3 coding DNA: TGTGCCAGTATGAGGGCGGGAGGGCAGGCCGGGGAGCTGTTTTTT.

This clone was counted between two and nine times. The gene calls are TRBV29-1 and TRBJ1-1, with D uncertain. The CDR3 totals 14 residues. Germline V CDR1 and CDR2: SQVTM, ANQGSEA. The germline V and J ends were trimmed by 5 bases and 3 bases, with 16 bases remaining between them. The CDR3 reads CSVSGLLRDTEAFF. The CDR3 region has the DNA TGCAGCGTTTCGGGTCTCCTGAGGGACACTGAAGCTTTCTTT.

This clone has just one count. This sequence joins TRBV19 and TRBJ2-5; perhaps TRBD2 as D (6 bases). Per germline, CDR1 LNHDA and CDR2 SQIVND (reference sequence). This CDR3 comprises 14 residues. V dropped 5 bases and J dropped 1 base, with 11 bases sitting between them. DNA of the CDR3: TGTGCCAGTAGTTCCCGGGGGACCCAAGAGACCCAGTACTTC. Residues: CASSSRGTQETQYF.

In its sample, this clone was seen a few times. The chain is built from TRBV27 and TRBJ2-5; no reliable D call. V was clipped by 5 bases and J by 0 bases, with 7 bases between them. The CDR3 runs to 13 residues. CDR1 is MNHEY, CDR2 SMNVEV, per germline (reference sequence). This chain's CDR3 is CASSPYYQETQYF. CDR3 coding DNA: TGTGCCAGCAGTCCCTATTACCAAGAGACCCAGTACTTC.

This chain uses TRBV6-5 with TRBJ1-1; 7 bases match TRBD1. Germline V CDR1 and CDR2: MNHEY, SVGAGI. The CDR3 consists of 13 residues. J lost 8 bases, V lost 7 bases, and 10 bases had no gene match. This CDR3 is CASIGDRAGEAFF. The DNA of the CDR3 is TGTGCCAGCATAGGCGACAGGGCCGGAGAAGCTTTCTTT.

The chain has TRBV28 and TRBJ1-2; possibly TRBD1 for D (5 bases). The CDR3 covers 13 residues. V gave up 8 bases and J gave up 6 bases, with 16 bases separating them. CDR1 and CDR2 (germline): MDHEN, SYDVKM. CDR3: CASSSPGNNGYTF. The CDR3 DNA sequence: TGTGCCAGCTCCAGCCCAGGGAATAATGGCTACACCTTC.

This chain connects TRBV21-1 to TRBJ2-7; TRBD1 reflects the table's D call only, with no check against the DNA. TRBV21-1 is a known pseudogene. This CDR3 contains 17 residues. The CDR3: CASSKITVAGALDEQYF. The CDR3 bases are TGTGCCAGCAGCAAAATAACGGTGGCAGGGGCGCTCGACGAGCAGTACTTC.

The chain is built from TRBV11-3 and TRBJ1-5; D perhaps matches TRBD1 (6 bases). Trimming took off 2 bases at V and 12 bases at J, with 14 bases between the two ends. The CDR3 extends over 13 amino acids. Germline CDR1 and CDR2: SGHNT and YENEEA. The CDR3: CASSLREFRGQHF. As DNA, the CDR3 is TGTGCCAGCAGCTTAAGGGAGTTCAGGGGCCAGCATTTT.

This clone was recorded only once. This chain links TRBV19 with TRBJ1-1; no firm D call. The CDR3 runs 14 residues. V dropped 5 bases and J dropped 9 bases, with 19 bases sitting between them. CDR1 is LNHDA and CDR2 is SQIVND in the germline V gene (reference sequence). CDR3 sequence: CASSPGISYDKAFF. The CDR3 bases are TGTGCCAGTAGTCCGGGAATCAGCTATGATAAAGCTTTCTTT.

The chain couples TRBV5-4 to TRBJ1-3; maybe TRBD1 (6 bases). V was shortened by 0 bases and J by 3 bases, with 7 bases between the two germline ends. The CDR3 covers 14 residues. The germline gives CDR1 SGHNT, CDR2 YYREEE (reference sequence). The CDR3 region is CASSLGGLGNTIYF. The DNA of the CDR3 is TGTGCCAGCAGCTTGGGGGGGCTTGGAAACACCATATATTTT. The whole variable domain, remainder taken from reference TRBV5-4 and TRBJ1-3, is ETGVTQSPTHLIKTRGQQVTLRCSSQSGHNTVSWYQQALGQGPQFIFQYYREEENGRGNFPPRFSGLQFPNYSSELNVNALELDDSALYLCASSLGGLGNTIYFGEGSWLTVV.